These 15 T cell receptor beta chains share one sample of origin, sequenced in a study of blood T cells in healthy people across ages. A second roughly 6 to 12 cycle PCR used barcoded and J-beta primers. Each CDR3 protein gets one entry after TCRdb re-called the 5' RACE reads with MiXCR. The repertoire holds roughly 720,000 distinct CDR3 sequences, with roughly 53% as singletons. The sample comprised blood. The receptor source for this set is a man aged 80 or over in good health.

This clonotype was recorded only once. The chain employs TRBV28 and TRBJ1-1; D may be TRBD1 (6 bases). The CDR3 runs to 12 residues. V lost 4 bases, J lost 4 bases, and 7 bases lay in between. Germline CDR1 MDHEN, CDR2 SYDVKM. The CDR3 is CASSSQGTEAFF. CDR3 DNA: TGTGCCAGCAGTTCACAGGGCACTGAAGCTTTCTTT. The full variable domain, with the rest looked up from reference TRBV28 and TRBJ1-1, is DVKVTQSSRYLVKRTGEKVFLECVQDMDHENMFWYRQDPGLGLRLIYFSYDVKMKEKGDIPEGYSVSREKKERFSLILESASTNQTSMYLCASSSQGTEAFFGQGTRLTVV.

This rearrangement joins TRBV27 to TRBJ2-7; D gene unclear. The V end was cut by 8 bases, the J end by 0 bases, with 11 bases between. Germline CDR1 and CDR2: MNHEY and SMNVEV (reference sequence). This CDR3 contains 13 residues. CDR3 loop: CASGRGRSYEQYF. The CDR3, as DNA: TGTGCCAGCGGTAGAGGCCGCTCCTACGAGCAGTACTTC.

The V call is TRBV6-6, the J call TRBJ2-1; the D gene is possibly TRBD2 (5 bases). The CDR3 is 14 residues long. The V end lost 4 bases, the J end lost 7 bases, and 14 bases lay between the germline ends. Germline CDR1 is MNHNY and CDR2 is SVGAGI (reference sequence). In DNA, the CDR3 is TGTGCCAGCAGTTCGACTAAATTGGGAAATGAGCAGTTCTTC. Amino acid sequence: CASSSTKLGNEQFF.

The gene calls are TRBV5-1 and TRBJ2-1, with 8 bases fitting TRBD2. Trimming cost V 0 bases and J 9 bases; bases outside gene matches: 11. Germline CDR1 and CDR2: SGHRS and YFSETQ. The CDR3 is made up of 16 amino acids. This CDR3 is CASSLEAGTSWSEQFF. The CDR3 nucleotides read TGCGCCAGCAGCTTGGAAGCCGGGACTAGTTGGAGTGAGCAGTTCTTC.

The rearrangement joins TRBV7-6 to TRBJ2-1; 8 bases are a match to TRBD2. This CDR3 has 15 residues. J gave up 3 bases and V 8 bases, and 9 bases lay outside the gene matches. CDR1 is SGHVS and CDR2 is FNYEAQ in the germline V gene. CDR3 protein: CASLEIAGIYNEQFF. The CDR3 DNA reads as TGTGCCAGCTTAGAAATAGCGGGAATCTACAATGAGCAGTTCTTC.

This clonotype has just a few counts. The CDR3 here is CATLGKAGVETQYF. In DNA form, the CDR3 reads TGTGCCACCCTAGGGAAAGCGGGAGTGGAGACCCAGTACTTC. The chain combines TRBV10-3 with TRBJ2-7, with 8 bases matching TRBD2. The J call may be in error: the DNA end matches TRBJ2-5 better. The CDR3 spans 14 residues. In germline, CDR1 is ENHRY, CDR2 SYGVKD.

For the CDR3, the DNA is TGTGCCAGCAGCTTAGAGACAGGGGTGGGCTACACCTTC. Translating it yields CASSLETGVGYTF. J is TRBJ1-2 and V is TRBV7-6; 8 bases are a match to TRBD1. The CDR3 covers 13 residues. The germline CDR1 and CDR2 sequences are SGHVS and FNYEAQ. The junction had 3 bases not matched to a gene; V was cut back by 1 base and J by 8 bases.

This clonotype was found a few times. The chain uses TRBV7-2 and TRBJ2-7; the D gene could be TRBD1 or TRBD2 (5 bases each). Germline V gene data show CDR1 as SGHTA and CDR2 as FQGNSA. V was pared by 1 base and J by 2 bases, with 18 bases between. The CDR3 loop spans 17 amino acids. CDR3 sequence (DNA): TGTGCCAGCAGCTTAGAGCGGTCTACAGGCCGACCCTACGAGCAGTACTTC. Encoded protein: CASSLERSTGRPYEQYF.

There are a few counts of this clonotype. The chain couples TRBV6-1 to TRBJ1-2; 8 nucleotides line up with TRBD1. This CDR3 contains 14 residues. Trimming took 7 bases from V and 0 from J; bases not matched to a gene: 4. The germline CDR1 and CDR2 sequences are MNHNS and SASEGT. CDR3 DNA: TGTGCCAGCACCCGACAGGGGACTAACTATGGCTACACCTTC. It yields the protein CASTRQGTNYGYTF.

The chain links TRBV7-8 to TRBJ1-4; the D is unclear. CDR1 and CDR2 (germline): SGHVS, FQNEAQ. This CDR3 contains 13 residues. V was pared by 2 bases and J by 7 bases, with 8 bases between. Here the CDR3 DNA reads TGTGCCAGCAGCTTACGATCGGGTGAAAAACTGTTTTTT. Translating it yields CASSLRSGEKLFF. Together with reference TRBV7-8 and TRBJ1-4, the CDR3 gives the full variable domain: GAGVSQSPRYKVAKRGQDVALRCDPISGHVSLFWYQQALGQGPEFLTYFQNEAQLDKSGLPSDRFFAERPEGSVSTLKIQRTQQEDSAVYLCASSLRSGEKLFFGSGTQLSVL.

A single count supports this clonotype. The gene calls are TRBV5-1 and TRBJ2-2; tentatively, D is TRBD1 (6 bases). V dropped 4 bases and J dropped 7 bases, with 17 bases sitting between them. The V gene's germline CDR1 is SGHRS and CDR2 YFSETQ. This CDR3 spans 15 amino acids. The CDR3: CASSLGTPAGGELFF. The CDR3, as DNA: TGCGCCAGCAGCCTCGGGACACCCGCAGGCGGGGAGCTGTTTTTT.

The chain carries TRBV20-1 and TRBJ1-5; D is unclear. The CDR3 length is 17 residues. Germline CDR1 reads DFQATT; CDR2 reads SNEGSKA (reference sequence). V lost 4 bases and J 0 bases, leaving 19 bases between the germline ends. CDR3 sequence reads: CSANLLRVGYSNQPQHF. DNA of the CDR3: TGCAGTGCTAACCTTCTCCGGGTGGGGTATAGCAATCAGCCCCAGCATTTT.

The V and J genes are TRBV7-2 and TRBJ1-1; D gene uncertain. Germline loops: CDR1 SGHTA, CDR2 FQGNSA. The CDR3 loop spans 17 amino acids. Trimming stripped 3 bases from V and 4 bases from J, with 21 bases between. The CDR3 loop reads CASSFYVLGYSGTEAFF. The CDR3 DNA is TGTGCCAGCAGCTTTTATGTGCTGGGGTACTCTGGCACTGAAGCTTTCTTT. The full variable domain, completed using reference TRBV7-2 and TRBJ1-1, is GAGVSQSPSNKVTEKGKDVELRCDPISGHTALYWYRQSLGQGLEFLIYFQGNSAPDKSGLPSDRFSAERTGGSVSTLTIQRTQQEDSAVYLCASSFYVLGYSGTEAFFGQGTRLTVV.

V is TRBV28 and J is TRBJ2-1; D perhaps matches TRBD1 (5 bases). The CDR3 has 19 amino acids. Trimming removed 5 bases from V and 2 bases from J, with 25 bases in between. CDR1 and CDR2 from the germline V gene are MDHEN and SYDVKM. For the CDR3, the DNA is TGTGCCAGCAGTACGATAGGACACCAACTAAGGGTGGCCTACAATGAGCAGTTCTTC. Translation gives CASSTIGHQLRVAYNEQFF.

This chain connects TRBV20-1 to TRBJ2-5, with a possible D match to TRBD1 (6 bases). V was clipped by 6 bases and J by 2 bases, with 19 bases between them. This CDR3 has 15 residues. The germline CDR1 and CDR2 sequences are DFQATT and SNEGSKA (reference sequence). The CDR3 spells CSAPNGETGQETQYF. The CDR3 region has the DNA TGCAGTGCCCCAAACGGCGAGACAGGACAAGAGACCCAGTACTTC.